This T cell receptor (beta chain) originates from a study of tumor-infiltrating lymphocytes in oesophageal squamous cell carcinoma (dated by TCRdb to 2015 to 2016). The CDR3 sequence holds 15 residues, the cysteine and phenylalanine included. Only the CDR3 region is kept as DNA, spanning 45 bases read in frame from base 1. In the germline V gene, CDR1 corresponds to SGHTA and CDR2 to FQGNSA. Cut back by 1 base and 11 bases, the V and J ends lie 20 bases apart. Concerning this clonotype itself: Its target antigen remains unknown. No base quality values were provided; no much bigger clone lies one nucleotide off.

The method was PCR. Instrument used: Illumina HiSeq 2000. TCRdb reran the public reads through fastp at Q25 and MiXCR, keeping productive beta chains. Each entry merges the rows of one CDR3 protein and shows their most common DNA and genes. The sample has about 20,000 distinct CDR3 sequences on record, 40% of them singletons. The ten largest clones add up to roughly 7.1% of the sample. In this chain, TRBV7-2 is recombined with TRBJ2-5; the D gene is perhaps TRBD1, from 5 matching bases. Sequenced material: blood. The clonotype originates from a male donor with esophageal squamous cell carcinoma. The base sequence is TGTGCCAGCAGCTTAGACTCCCCGCCAAGGGGTGAGCAGTACTTC. Translation gives CASSLDSPPRGEQYF.